The 26 T cell receptor beta chains given below trace back to one sample, sequenced in a study of blood T cell repertoires in COVID-19. Profiled with immunoSEQ multiplex PCR; TCRdb holds only in-frame clones, not every one. The data hold 45,000 to 65,000 clones, with more than 85% observed a single time. Sequencing was performed on peripheral blood. These receptors were taken from an elderly man in a cohort sampled during active COVID-19.

This chain connects TRBV10-2 to TRBJ2-5; 12 bases align to TRBD2. From germline, CDR1 is WSHSY and CDR2 SAAADI. The J segment lost 4 bases and the V segment lost 4 bases, leaving 4 bases of the junction unmatched. This CDR3 has 15 residues. Here the CDR3 DNA reads TGCGCCAGCAGTGTTCTAGCGGGGGGGCGAGAGACCCAGTACTTC. This encodes CASSVLAGGRETQYF.

Only one count was recorded for this clone. The gene calls are TRBV2 and TRBJ2-3, with 12 bases aligning to TRBD1. Germline CDR1 and CDR2: SNHLY and FYNNEI. V gave up 4 bases and J gave up 5 bases; unmatched junction bases: 4. This CDR3 contains 15 residues. As DNA, the CDR3 is TGTGCCAGCAGTGGGGGACAGGGGGCGAGAGATACGCAGTATTTT. Its translation: CASSGGQGARDTQYF.

This rearrangement joins TRBV12-3 or TRBV12-4 to TRBJ1-5; tentatively, D is TRBD1 (5 bases). The CDR3 has 13 residues. Trimming removed 6 bases from V and 7 bases from J, with 13 bases in between. CDR3 sequence: CASSMGTGQPQHF. Written as DNA, the CDR3 is TGTGCCAGCAGCATGGGGACTGGGCAGCCCCAGCATTTT.

This sequence joins TRBV5-1 and TRBJ2-1, with 11 bases that match TRBD2. With V trimmed by 4 bases and J by 8 bases, 11 bases remained unmatched. CDR1 is SGHRS and CDR2 is YFSETQ in the germline V gene. This CDR3 is 16 amino acids long. The CDR3 loop is CASSPAVLAGEDEQFF. CDR3 nucleotides: TGCGCCAGCAGCCCGGCGGTACTAGCGGGGGAGGATGAGCAGTTCTTC. Using reference TRBV5-1 and TRBJ2-1 for the parts outside the CDR3, the full variable domain is KAGVTQTPRYLIKTRGQQVTLSCSPISGHRSVSWYQQTPGQGLQFLFEYFSETQRNKGNFPGRFSGRQFSNSRSEMNVSTLELGDSALYLCASSPAVLAGEDEQFFGPGTRLTVL.

The CDR3 spells CASSQDSAGGNNEQFF. DNA for the CDR3: TGTGCCAGCAGCCAAGATTCGGCGGGAGGGAACAATGAGCAGTTCTTC. J is TRBJ2-1 and V is TRBV4-2; 9 bases match TRBD2. In germline, CDR1 is LGHNA, CDR2 YNFKEQ. Losses at the gene ends were 0 bases for V and 5 bases for J; bases not matched to a gene: 5. CDR3 length equals 16 residues.

The chain joins TRBV13 to TRBJ2-7; D not certain. Trimming pared 3 bases from V and 2 bases from J, leaving 8 bases between. The CDR3 is made up of 13 amino acids. Germline loops: CDR1 PRHDT, CDR2 FYEKMQ (reference sequence). DNA for the CDR3: TGTGCCAGCAGCTTTTCATCGGCCTACGAGCAGTACTTC. It translates to CASSFSSAYEQYF.

The chain carries TRBV2 and TRBJ2-7; 10 bases line up with TRBD2. The V gene end was trimmed by 3 bases and the J gene end by 6 bases; junction bases not matched to a gene: 5. Germline values: CDR1 SNHLY, CDR2 FYNNEI. There are 14 residues in the CDR3. CDR3 DNA: TGTGCCAGCAGTGAGAGCGGGGGGGTCCTCGAGCAGTACTTC. It codes for CASSESGGVLEQYF. Based on the CDR3 plus reference TRBV2 and TRBJ2-7, the full variable domain is EPEVTQTPSHQVTQMGQEVILRCVPISNHLYFYWYRQILGQKVEFLVSFYNNEISEKSEIFDDQFSVERPDGSNFTLKIRSTKLEDSAMYFCASSESGGVLEQYFGPGTRLTVT.

The chain has TRBV7-2 and TRBJ1-2, with TRBD1 identical over 10 bases. CDR1 is SGHTA and CDR2 is FQGNSA in the germline V gene. The CDR3 has 16 residues. J gave up 8 bases and V 2 bases, and 11 bases lay outside the gene matches. CDR3 protein: CASSLLGTGVVLGYTF. Written as DNA, the CDR3 is TGTGCCAGCAGCTTACTTGGGACAGGGGTAGTACTCGGCTACACCTTC.

The rearrangement joins TRBV30 to TRBJ1-4, with D hard to call. V gave up 3 bases and J gave up 0 bases, with 8 bases separating them. Germline lookup yields CDR1 GTSNPN and CDR2 SVGIG (reference sequence). The CDR3 is 14 amino acids. The CDR3 DNA follows: TGTGCCTGGAGCATTGGAGCAACTAATGAAAAACTGTTTTTT. Its translation: CAWSIGATNEKLFF.

J is TRBJ2-2 and V is TRBV12-3 or TRBV12-4; no reliable D call. The CDR3 extends over 13 amino acids. As DNA, the CDR3 is TGTGCAAATGCGTATTCACAGACCGGGGAGCTGTTTTTT. Translating it yields CANAYSQTGELFF.

This clone was detected only a few times. The genes are TRBV7-8 and TRBJ2-3, with TRBD2 matching 9 bases. Germline V CDR1 and CDR2: SGHVS, FQNEAQ. The CDR3 sequence is 16 residues long. Trimming removed 2 bases from V and 7 bases from J; junction bases left unmatched: 10. CDR3 loop: CASSLIYSGGANTQYF. The CDR3 DNA is TGTGCCAGCAGCTTAATATATAGCGGGGGAGCGAATACGCAGTATTTT.

The chain combines TRBV5-1 with TRBJ1-2, with D possibly TRBD1 on 6 matching bases. Trimming stripped 0 bases from V and 6 bases from J, with 18 bases between. The CDR3 is 16 residues long. Germline CDR1 is SGHRS and CDR2 is YFSETQ. CDR3 in DNA: TGCGCCAGCAGCTTGGCCGGCGGGGGGCTCGTCGATGGCTACACCTTC. Translated, it gives CASSLAGGGLVDGYTF.

V is TRBV11-2 and J is TRBJ1-1, with D possibly TRBD1 on 6 matching bases. Germline values: CDR1 SGHAT, CDR2 FQNNGV. With 5 bases removed from V and 4 bases from J, the gap between germline ends came to 11 bases. This CDR3 has 13 amino acids. In DNA form, the CDR3 reads TGTGCCAGCAGCCCCGGACAGTTCACTGAAGCTTTCTTT. This gives the protein CASSPGQFTEAFF.

The rearrangement joins TRBV9 to TRBJ1-3; a weak D match, TRBD1 (6 bases). The germline CDR1 and CDR2 sequences are SGDLS and YYNGEE. CDR3 length: 15 amino acids. With 0 bases removed from V and 7 bases from J, the gap between germline ends came to 14 bases. The CDR3 nucleotides read TGTGCCAGCAGCGTAGATCGCAGGGGAAGGAACACCATATATTTT. Protein sequence: CASSVDRRGRNTIYF.

The chain uses TRBV7-9 and TRBJ1-1; no clear D gene. CDR1 and CDR2 (germline): SEHNR, FQNEAQ (reference sequence). This CDR3 is 13 amino acids long. The V end lost 3 bases, the J end lost 11 bases, and 16 bases lay between the germline ends. Here the CDR3 reads CASSLDGGGGAFF. The CDR3, as DNA: TGTGCCAGCAGCTTGGACGGCGGCGGCGGGGCTTTCTTT.

The V gene is TRBV11-2, the J gene TRBJ1-2; 7 nucleotides match TRBD1. From germline, CDR1 is SGHAT and CDR2 FQNNGV. This CDR3 has 15 amino acids. The V gene end was trimmed by 2 bases and the J gene end by 6 bases; junction bases not matched to a gene: 9. The CDR3 loop is CASSLSQGSGDGYTF. CDR3 bases: TGTGCCAGCAGCTTATCACAGGGGTCAGGGGATGGCTACACCTTC.

V is TRBV15 and J is TRBJ2-5, with TRBD1 matching 8 bases. Germline CDR1 and CDR2: LNHNV and YYDKDF (reference sequence). The CDR3 extends over 14 amino acids. V lost 4 bases, J lost 5 bases, and 6 bases stayed unmatched. This CDR3 is CATSKDRAVETQYF. CDR3 DNA: TGTGCCACCAGCAAGGACAGGGCGGTGGAGACCCAGTACTTC.

The chain carries TRBV19 and TRBJ2-7; tentative D call: TRBD1 (6 bases). CDR1 and CDR2 (germline): LNHDA, SQIVND (reference sequence). Trimming shortened V by 3 bases and J by 0 bases, and 12 bases separated the two germline ends. The CDR3 sequence is 15 residues long. The CDR3 DNA is TGTGCCAGTAGTATCTCAGGGGTCCGCTCCTACGAGCAGTACTTC. Translation gives CASSISGVRSYEQYF. The full variable domain, in which reference TRBV19 and TRBJ2-7 provide the parts outside the CDR3, is DGGITQSPKYLFRKEGQNVTLSCEQNLNHDAMYWYRQDPGQGLRLIYYSQIVNDFQKGDIAEGYSVSREKKESFPLTVTSAQKNPTAFYLCASSISGVRSYEQYFGPGTRLTVT.

This clone turned up a few times. The rearrangement links TRBV6-2 or TRBV6-3 to TRBJ2-2; D call uncertain. This CDR3 region has 14 residues. Germline lookup yields CDR1 MNHEY and CDR2 SVGEGT. Trimming stripped 4 bases from V and 3 bases from J, with 9 bases between. The CDR3 bases are TGTGCCAGCAGTTTCTTCCGGGACACCGGGGAGCTGTTTTTT. This sequence encodes CASSFFRDTGELFF.

CDR3 loop: CASSMGLEITYEQYF. The CDR3 coding sequence is TGTGCCAGTAGTATGGGACTAGAAATAACCTACGAGCAGTACTTC. This chain uses TRBV19 with TRBJ2-7; 8 bases are a match to TRBD2. This CDR3 is built from 15 residues. The germline V gene encodes CDR1 LNHDA and CDR2 SQIVND (reference sequence). The ends lost 3 bases at V and 2 bases at J; junction bases unmatched: 6.

This clone was detected ten times or more. V is TRBV4-1 and J is TRBJ2-7; TRBD1 agrees at 10 bases. The J segment lost 4 bases and the V segment lost 3 bases, leaving 3 bases of the junction unmatched. The CDR3 runs 14 residues. The germline V gene encodes CDR1 MGHRA and CDR2 YSYEKL. The CDR3 spells CASSQGQGTYEQYF. The CDR3 DNA follows: TGCGCCAGCAGCCAGGGACAGGGGACTTACGAGCAGTACTTC.

CDR3: CASRQGSGNTIYF. The CDR3 DNA sequence: TGTGCCAGCAGACAGGGTTCTGGAAACACCATATATTTT. The chain employs TRBV6-5 and TRBJ1-3, with a weak D call TRBD1 (6 bases). The CDR3 runs to 13 residues. V was trimmed by 6 bases and J by 1 base, leaving 7 bases between them. Germline CDR1 reads MNHEY; CDR2 reads SVGAGI.

The chain couples TRBV2 to TRBJ2-3; 7 bases fit TRBD1. Germline V CDR1 and CDR2: SNHLY, FYNNEI. Germline trimming cut 4 bases from V and 1 base from J; bases unmatched to any gene: 2. The CDR3 totals 14 residues. CDR3 DNA sequence: TGTGCCAGCAGTGCGAGGGGGCGCACAGATACGCAGTATTTT. This encodes CASSARGRTDTQYF.

Comment on this clone: The sample holds other DNA sequences that translate to the same CDR3. The V gene is TRBV5-1, the J gene TRBJ2-3; a weak D match, TRBD2 (6 bases). Trimming shortened V by 1 base and J by 5 bases, and 8 bases separated the two germline ends. The germline V gene encodes CDR1 SGHRS and CDR2 YFSETQ. The CDR3 is 13 residues long. The CDR3 DNA is TGCGCCAGCAGCTTGTCGGGAGAAGATACGCAGTATTTT. This encodes CASSLSGEDTQYF.

This chain links TRBV29-1 with TRBJ2-6, with TRBD1 matching 11 bases. With 5 bases clipped from V and 0 bases from J, the junction kept 9 bases outside the gene matches. This CDR3 is built from 18 residues. The germline V gene has CDR1 SQVTM and CDR2 ANQGSEA. Written as DNA, the CDR3 is TGCAGCGTTACCTCCAGGACAGGGGGCGTCTCTGGGGCCAACGTCCTGACTTTC. It yields the protein CSVTSRTGGVSGANVLTF.

The rearrangement joins TRBV11-2 to TRBJ1-1; 7 nucleotides agree with TRBD1. Per germline, CDR1 SGHAT and CDR2 FQNNGV. The J segment lost 4 bases and the V segment lost 5 bases, leaving 10 bases of the junction unmatched. The CDR3 consists of 15 residues. CDR3: CASSLPIAGGTEAFF. For the CDR3, the DNA is TGTGCCAGCAGCCTCCCTATTGCAGGGGGCACTGAAGCTTTCTTT.